This T cell receptor beta chain was identified in a study of T cells in Graves' hyperthyroidism and ophthalmopathy. Study results and caveats: Model-based prediction identified ophthalmopathy a median roughly six months prior to its onset. Blood held most thyroid clonotypes expanded above 0.001 frequency.

In its sample, this clonotype was seen many times. Its antigen is not known. The PBMCs were sourced from fresh peripheral blood (about 10 ml). What was amplified from RNA transcripts were TCR beta CDR3 regions. The study used the HTBI primer set for a first-round RT-PCR of the TCR CDR3. TCRdb ran MiXCR on the multiplex PCR reads and lists one entry per CDR3 protein. The sample lists hundreds of thousands of distinct CDR3 sequences, about 16% occurring once. This clonotype originated in a woman in her 30s with Graves' hyperthyroidism. The sequenced material came from blood.

As DNA, the CDR3 is TGTGCCACCAGTGATGCCAGGGGAGGGGCTGAAGCTTTCTTT. Its translation: CATSDARGGAEAFF. The chain carries TRBV24-1 and TRBJ1-1; maybe TRBD1 (6 bases). CDR1 and CDR2 (germline): KGHDR, SFDVKD. This CDR3 is 14 amino acids long. V was pared by 3 bases and J by 6 bases, with 13 bases between.